This entry is about one T cell receptor (beta chain). Seattle-derived patients entered the study during active infection and were followed longitudinally. This CDR3 is 16 amino acids long. V shed 4 bases, J shed 2 bases, and the junction held 10 bases outside the gene matches. Germline-derived CDR1 and CDR2 are KGHSH and LQKENI. This sample is drawn from a study of blood T cell repertoires in COVID-19. Study background: T cells, B-cell-depleted T cells, or PBMCs supplied cDNA or gDNA.

Under the authors' procedure: Amplification from reference gene primers served as the basis for estimated nucleated cell counts. This table comes from immunoSEQ multiplex PCR, and its TCRdb copy is limited to in-frame clones, with some not included. For V, J and clone size, that table is used; D and trimming come from the DNA. The table records around 400,000 clones, 80% to 90% of them present only once. The chain recombines TRBV18 with TRBJ1-2, with 7 bases aligning to TRBD1. Sample: peripheral blood. This TCR was recovered from an older woman with COVID-19, enrolled during active disease. The CDR3 sequence is CASSRTGALSNYGYTF. In DNA, the CDR3 is TGTGCCAGCTCACGTACAGGGGCGCTATCCAACTATGGCTACACCTTC. The whole variable domain, filled in from reference TRBV18 and TRBJ1-2, reads NAGVMQNPRHLVRRRGQEARLRCSPMKGHSHVYWYRQLPEEGLKFMVYLQKENIIDESGMPKERFSAEFPKEGPSILRIQQVVRGDSAAYFCASSRTGALSNYGYTFGSGTRLTVV.